The next 20 T cell receptor beta chains were all read from a single sample in a study of shared clonotypes between healthy human individuals (dated by TCRdb to 2020 to 2021). Library method: the immunoSEQ multiplex PCR assay. TCRdb limited this immuneACCESS table to in-frame rearrangements with V and J called. A share of clones is missing; checked studies link under half to unresolved V genes, and the rest is unexplained. The sample table records about 2.4 million clones; under 95% of these occur just once. The ten largest account for 0.35% to 0.45% of the sample. The sequencing sample was made of naive CD4+ T cells from PBMCs. The meaning of the sample's cell subset or site label: CD45RA+ positively selected. The receptors were gathered from a man in his late teens or twenties in good health. Some clones in this sample may be carry-over from other donors' samples.

The chain has TRBV15 and TRBJ1-3; D not resolved. This CDR3 has 15 residues. Trimming pared 0 bases from V and 2 bases from J, leaving 8 bases between. Per the germline V gene, CDR1 is LNHNV and CDR2 is YYDKDF (reference sequence). CDR3 region: CATSRDPGTGNTIYF. The DNA of the CDR3 is TGTGCCACCAGCAGAGATCCGGGGACTGGAAACACCATATATTTT.

The V and J genes are TRBV9 and TRBJ2-7; 8 nucleotides match TRBD1. Germline loops: CDR1 SGDLS, CDR2 YYNGEE. There are 18 residues in the CDR3. The ends lost 0 bases at V and 5 bases at J; junction bases unmatched: 16. The CDR3 sequence is CASSVEGRGPPSIDEQYF. The CDR3 DNA reads as TGTGCCAGCAGCGTAGAAGGCAGGGGGCCCCCGAGTATCGACGAGCAGTACTTC. Full variable domain (rest looked up from reference TRBV9 and TRBJ2-7): DSGVTQTPKHLITATGQRVTLRCSPRSGDLSVYWYQQSLDQGLQFLIQYYNGEERAKGNILERFSAQQFPDLHSELNLSSLELGDSALYFCASSVEGRGPPSIDEQYFGPGTRLTVT.

The chain links TRBV5-1 to TRBJ2-1; D is unclear. This CDR3 has 16 amino acids. The germline V gene has CDR1 SGHRS and CDR2 YFSETQ. The ends were cut back, 0 bases at V and 5 bases at J, with 15 bases in the middle. CDR3 nucleotide sequence: TGCGCCAGCAGCTTGGGCCCCTCTGGGAAGAACAATGAGCAGTTCTTC. Translating it yields CASSLGPSGKNNEQFF.

This chain uses TRBV18 with TRBJ2-5, with D possibly being TRBD1 or TRBD2 (5 bases each). The CDR3 loop spans 15 amino acids. Deletions cut 1 base from V and 4 bases from J, with 13 bases between. Germline V gene lookup returns CDR1 KGHSH and CDR2 LQKENI. The CDR3 loop is CASSPRFSGTETQYF. The CDR3 bases are TGTGCCAGCTCACCACGGTTCTCAGGGACAGAGACCCAGTACTTC.

The chain is built from TRBV7-3 and TRBJ2-2; weak D call: TRBD2 (5 bases). Germline V lookup: CDR1 SGHTA, CDR2 FQGTGA. The CDR3 has 15 amino acids. The germline V and J ends were trimmed by 4 bases and 3 bases, with 12 bases remaining between them. CDR3 loop: CASSSQGGDTGELFF. Here the CDR3 DNA reads TGTGCCAGCAGCTCCCAAGGAGGCGACACCGGGGAGCTGTTTTTT.

The chain employs TRBV30 and TRBJ2-2; D not certain. V was pared by 3 bases and J by 4 bases, with 6 bases between. This CDR3 is built from 12 residues. CDR1 is GTSNPN and CDR2 is SVGIG in the germline V gene (reference sequence). CDR3 loop: CAWRGSTGELFF. CDR3 coding DNA: TGTGCCTGGAGGGGAAGCACCGGGGAGCTGTTTTTT.

This clone was detected only once. The chain recombines TRBV5-6 with TRBJ1-5; TRBD1 matches at 7 bases. The CDR3 runs 15 residues. Germline lookup yields CDR1 SGHDT and CDR2 YYEEEE. V shed 0 bases and J 6 bases; nucleotides not matched to a gene: 6. CDR3 in amino acids: CASSLGQGGSQPQHF. The CDR3, as DNA: TGTGCCAGCAGCTTGGGACAGGGTGGTAGTCAGCCCCAGCATTTT. The variable domain in full, completed from reference TRBV5-6 and TRBJ1-5, reads DAGVTQSPTHLIKTRGQQVTLRCSPKSGHDTVSWYQQALGQGPQFIFQYYEEEERQRGNFPDRFSGHQFPNYSSELNVNALLLGDSALYLCASSLGQGGSQPQHFGDGTRLSIL.

This clone has a single count. V usage is TRBV9 and J usage is TRBJ2-5; 8 positions agree with TRBD2. Trimming removed 0 bases from V and 2 bases from J; junction bases left unmatched: 15. The germline V gene encodes CDR1 SGDLS and CDR2 YYNGEE. This CDR3 comprises 19 residues. For the CDR3, the DNA is TGTGCCAGCAGCGTAGTCGGTCAAGCGGGAGTTGGAAATCAAGAGACCCAGTACTTC. Translation: CASSVVGQAGVGNQETQYF.

The V and J genes are TRBV5-4 and TRBJ2-2, with 14 bases aligning to TRBD2. Germline CDR1 reads SGHNT; CDR2 reads YYREEE (reference sequence). Unmatched junction bases numbered 10, after V lost 4 bases and J lost 5 bases. The CDR3 sequence is 18 residues long. CDR3: CASSPPTSGRVVTGELFF. In DNA, the CDR3 is TGTGCCAGCAGCCCTCCGACTAGCGGGAGGGTCGTGACCGGGGAGCTGTTTTTT.

Remarks on this clone: This specimen includes other DNA sequences encoding the same CDR3. The chain couples TRBV30 to TRBJ1-1, with D unclear. Germline lookup yields CDR1 GTSNPN and CDR2 SVGIG (reference sequence). Trimming pared 1 base from V and 0 bases from J, leaving 6 bases between. This CDR3 is 13 amino acids long. In DNA, the CDR3 is TGTGCCTGGAGTGGTAGCATGAACACTGAAGCTTTCTTT. This encodes CAWSGSMNTEAFF.

V gene TRBV6-1 combines with J gene TRBJ1-2; TRBD1 is a possible D gene (5 bases). In germline, CDR1 is MNHNS, CDR2 SASEGT. V lost 1 base and J 3 bases, leaving 12 bases between the germline ends. CDR3 length: 15 residues. CDR3 nucleotide sequence: TGTGCCAGCAGTGAAGAGGGGAGGAAGTACTATGGCTACACCTTC. Protein: CASSEEGRKYYGYTF.

This clone was observed once. V usage is TRBV10-3 and J usage is TRBJ2-6, with D hard to call. V dropped 3 bases and J dropped 0 bases, with 6 bases sitting between them. The CDR3 consists of 15 residues. Per germline, CDR1 ENHRY and CDR2 SYGVKD. The CDR3 here is CAISDETSGANVLTF. In nucleotides, the CDR3 is TGTGCCATCAGTGATGAGACCTCTGGGGCCAACGTCCTGACTTTC.

The gene calls are TRBV9 and TRBJ2-5, with 7 bases lining up with TRBD1. Losses at the gene ends were 0 bases for V and 2 bases for J; bases not matched to a gene: 10. The CDR3 spans 17 residues. In germline, CDR1 is SGDLS, CDR2 YYNGEE. CDR3 sequence reads: CASSVAGGRAAQETQYF. CDR3 coding DNA: TGTGCCAGCAGCGTAGCAGGGGGTAGGGCAGCTCAAGAGACCCAGTACTTC.

This CDR3 reads CASSLDHRGQNEQFF. The CDR3 DNA sequence: TGTGCCAGCAGCTTAGACCACCGGGGGCAAAATGAGCAGTTCTTC. V gene TRBV11-1 combines with J gene TRBJ2-1; D is tentatively TRBD1 or TRBD2 (6 bases each). CDR3 size: 15 residues. V was shortened by 1 base and J by 7 bases, with 14 bases between the two germline ends. CDR1 SGHAT and CDR2 FQDESV come from the germline V gene (reference sequence).

The chain couples TRBV9 to TRBJ1-1, with a weak D call TRBD1 (5 bases). The CDR3 is made up of 15 amino acids. Germline values: CDR1 SGDLS, CDR2 YYNGEE. The V gene lost 0 bases and the J gene lost 4 bases, with 13 bases spanning the gap. CDR3 sequence (DNA): TGTGCCAGCAGCGTAGCTACGCAGGGCGGCACTGAAGCTTTCTTT. It translates to CASSVATQGGTEAFF.

CDR3 sequence reads: CASSSALAGLDTQYF. For the CDR3, the DNA is TGCGCCAGCAGCTCCGCACTAGCGGGCCTAGATACGCAGTATTTT. This sequence joins TRBV5-1 and TRBJ2-3; 9 bases are a match to TRBD2. The V gene end was trimmed by 3 bases and the J gene end by 5 bases; junction bases not matched to a gene: 7. CDR3 length: 15 amino acids. The germline V gene has CDR1 SGHRS and CDR2 YFSETQ.

The V call is TRBV7-8, the J call TRBJ1-4; D remains unclear. Germline V gene data show CDR1 as SGHVS and CDR2 as FQNEAQ. The CDR3 totals 17 residues. Trimming removed 4 bases from V and 6 bases from J, with 21 bases in between. CDR3 DNA: TGTGCCAGCAGCTATGGTGGCCGAGAAGCCCCTTATGAAAAACTGTTTTTT. Amino acid sequence: CASSYGGREAPYEKLFF.

The chain is built from TRBV5-1 and TRBJ2-2; D may match TRBD1 or TRBD2 (5 bases each). The length of the CDR3 is 15 residues. Looked up from germline, CDR1 is SGHRS and CDR2 is YFSETQ. Trimming cost V 5 bases and J 2 bases, with 13 bases left between them. Here the CDR3 DNA reads TGCGCCAGCAGGTCCCAGAGGGGAAACACCGGGGAGCTGTTTTTT. Its translation is CASRSQRGNTGELFF.

The rearrangement joins TRBV7-9 to TRBJ1-4; 7 bases align to TRBD1. The CDR3 is 15 residues long. CDR1 and CDR2 from the germline V gene are SEHNR and FQNEAQ (reference sequence). Trimming cost V 5 bases and J 7 bases; bases outside gene matches: 10. The CDR3 protein is CASSPPGTASEKLFF. CDR3 in DNA: TGTGCCAGCAGCCCCCCCGGGACAGCGTCTGAAAAACTGTTTTTT.

The rearrangement links TRBV4-2 to TRBJ2-7; D remains unclear. Germline-derived CDR1 and CDR2 are LGHNA and YNFKEQ. There are 16 residues in the CDR3. V lost 1 base to trimming and J lost 2 bases, with 15 bases between them. Here the CDR3 DNA reads TGTGCCAGCAGCCAAGCCCTGGCTCGCGCCGCCTACGAGCAGTACTTC. It is translated as CASSQALARAAYEQYF.